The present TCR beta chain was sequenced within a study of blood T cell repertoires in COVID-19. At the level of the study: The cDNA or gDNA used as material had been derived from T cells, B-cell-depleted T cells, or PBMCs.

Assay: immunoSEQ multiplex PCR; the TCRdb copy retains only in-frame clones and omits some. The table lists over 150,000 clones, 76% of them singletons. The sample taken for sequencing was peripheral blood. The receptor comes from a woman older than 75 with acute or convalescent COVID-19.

The CDR3 DNA is TGTGCCAGCAGCTCCCAACAGGGAACTGAAGCTTTCTTT. As protein: CASSSQQGTEAFF. This chain links TRBV7-2 with TRBJ1-1; perhaps TRBD1 as D (6 bases). V lost 4 bases and J 5 bases, leaving 11 bases between the germline ends. Per germline, CDR1 SGHTA and CDR2 FQGNSA. The CDR3 covers 13 residues. The full variable domain, rest sourced from reference TRBV7-2 and TRBJ1-1, is GAGVSQSPSNKVTEKGKDVELRCDPISGHTALYWYRQSLGQGLEFLIYFQGNSAPDKSGLPSDRFSAERTGGSVSTLTIQRTQQEDSAVYLCASSSQQGTEAFFGQGTRLTVV.